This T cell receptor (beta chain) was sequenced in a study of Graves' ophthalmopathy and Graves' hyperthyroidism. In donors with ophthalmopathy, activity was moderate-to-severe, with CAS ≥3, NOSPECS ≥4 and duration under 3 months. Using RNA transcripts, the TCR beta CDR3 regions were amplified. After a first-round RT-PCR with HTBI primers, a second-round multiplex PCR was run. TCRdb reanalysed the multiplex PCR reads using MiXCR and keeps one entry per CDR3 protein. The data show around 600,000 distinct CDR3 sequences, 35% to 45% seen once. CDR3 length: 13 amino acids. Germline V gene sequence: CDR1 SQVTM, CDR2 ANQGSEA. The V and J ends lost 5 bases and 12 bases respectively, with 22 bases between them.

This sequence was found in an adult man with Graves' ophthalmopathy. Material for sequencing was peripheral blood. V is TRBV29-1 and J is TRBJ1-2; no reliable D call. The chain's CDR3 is CSVRVPGSSGNTF. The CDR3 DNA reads TGCAGCGTTAGGGTTCCCGGGAGCTCTGGAAACACCTTC.